The TCR beta chain under discussion was sequenced for a study of cytomegalovirus exposure and HLA in healthy donors. Across the study: HLA-typed donors contributed 80 million or so unique TCRs, which were held in an early data release.

V shed 0 bases, J shed 4 bases, and the junction held 10 bases outside the gene matches. Germline CDR1 is SGHDN and CDR2 is FVKESK. The CDR3 extends over 17 amino acids. Use of 60 Vbeta and 13 Jbeta primers characterized the PCR. TCRdb keeps only in-frame clones here, not all; method: immunoSEQ multiplex PCR. The data contain some 71,000 clones, around 74% of them seen just once; the ten biggest clones take up roughly 20%. The chain combines TRBV14 with TRBJ2-7, with TRBD2 matching 9 bases. The sequence was collected from a woman under 40 in good health and CMV-seropositive. Sequencing was carried out using PBMCs. The CDR3 loop is CASSQEAREGPYYEQYF. In nucleotides, the CDR3 is TGTGCCAGCAGCCAAGAAGCGCGGGAGGGCCCATATTACGAGCAGTACTTC.